This T cell receptor beta chain was captured by sequencing in a study of T cell responses to AZD1222 COVID-19 vaccine (dated by TCRdb to the early 2020s). Notes on the research overall: AZD1222 recipients with second doses at about 4 weeks or about 12 weeks were pooled, because spike-specific TCR depth and breadth did not differ between schedules. Trial participants were enrolled into age subgroups of 18-55, 56-69 and 70-plus years, which contained 148, 28 and 57 TCR-sequenced participants, respectively. A total of approximately 240 trial participants underwent TCR sequencing, of whom about 210 had received two doses of AZD1222 and approximately 26 had received two doses of the MenACWY control vaccine. Overall study results and their limits: Because no day 14 peak-response samples were available, repertoires were characterized only after the peak T cell response. CD4 TCRs associated with the vaccine covered the entire spike protein, and the dominant responses were in regions 160-218 and 743-854. After two AZD1222 doses, both the breadth and the depth of spike-specific TCRs were significantly higher than at day 0 and than in MenACWY recipients. Nearly half of unique spike-specific TCRs reportedly recognized epitopes outside regions mutated in the B.1.351 and B.1.1.7 variants. Most participants were white British and females outnumbered males, and the authors suggested that clonal diversity may have been underestimated. The 56-69-year group was small, and its depth increase did not reach significance, likely because of low power. Only six AZD1222 recipients were SARS-CoV-2 seropositive at baseline, limiting conclusions about previously exposed vaccinees.

The CDR3 regions of human TCRbeta chains were analyzed by immunosequencing. The study's processing was this. TCRs in the repertoires were compared against a reference library of SARS-CoV-2-specific TCRs that had been generated with the MIRA antigen-specificity platform. Breadth was defined as the fraction of unique TCRs that were SARS-CoV-2-associated, and depth was defined as the fraction of total T cells that were SARS-CoV-2-associated. Each spike-specific TCR was assigned to its reactive spike region and to a CD4 or CD8 class using the MIRA data. Log10-transformed breadth and depth values were compared by one-way ANOVA with Sidak's multiple comparisons tests. Not all clones reach the TCRdb copy of this immuneACCESS table, which keeps in-frame sequences only. Checked studies attribute under half of the gap to unresolved V genes and leave the rest unexplained. V, J and clone size reflect that table, while D and trimming were determined from the DNA. Counted in this sample were under 150,000 clones; approximately 94% of them appeared once. 1.5% to 2% of the sample comes from the top ten.

The germline V gene (reference sequence) provides CDR1 MNHEY and CDR2 SMNVEV. The CDR3, cysteine through phenylalanine, is 14 amino acids long. Kept here is only the CDR3 DNA, which spans 42 bases and is read in frame from base 1. Trimming accounts for 2 bases at V and 3 bases at J, while the number of junction bases matched to no gene is 4. The label giving this sample's time point can be read as: baseline before first vaccination. Vaccinee samples were obtained from the UK trials COV001 and COV002, which included a single-blind randomized controlled phase 2/3 trial of AZD1222 (ChAdOx1 nCoV-19) in healthy adults. Trial participant PBMC samples were collected at day 0 and day 28 after the second dose for TCRbeta chain sequencing. Turning to this clone: Its cognate antigen has yet to be identified. The input lacks base qualities; no much larger clone sits a single base away.

The sample was peripheral blood, taken on day 0 of AZD1222 vaccination. The chain uses TRBV27 and TRBJ2-7; TRBD1 matches 7 bases in the middle. The clonotype was recovered from an adult in good health. The CDR3 region reads CASSLGRGFYEQYF. The DNA reads TGTGCCAGCAGTTTAGGCAGGGGGTTCTACGAGCAGTACTTC.